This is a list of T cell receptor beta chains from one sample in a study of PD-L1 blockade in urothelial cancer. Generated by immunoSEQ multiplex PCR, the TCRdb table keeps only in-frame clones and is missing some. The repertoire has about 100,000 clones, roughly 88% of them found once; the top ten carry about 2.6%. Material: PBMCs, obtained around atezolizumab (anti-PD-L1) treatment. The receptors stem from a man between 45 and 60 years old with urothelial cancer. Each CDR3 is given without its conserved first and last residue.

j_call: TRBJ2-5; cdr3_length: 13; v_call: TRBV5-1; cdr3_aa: ASSPYPREGETQY
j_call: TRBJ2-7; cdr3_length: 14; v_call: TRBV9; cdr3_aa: ASSVGVGAGAYEQY
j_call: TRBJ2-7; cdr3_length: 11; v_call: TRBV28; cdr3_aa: ASMDTWTYEQY
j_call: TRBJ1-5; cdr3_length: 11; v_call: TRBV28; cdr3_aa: ASRYGSNQPQH
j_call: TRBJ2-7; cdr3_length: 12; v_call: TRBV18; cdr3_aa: ASSGTSGSDEQY
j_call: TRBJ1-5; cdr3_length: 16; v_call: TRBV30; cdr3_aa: AWTPGQGFWGSNQPQH
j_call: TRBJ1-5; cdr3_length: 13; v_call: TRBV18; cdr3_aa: ASSPGTGNDQPQH
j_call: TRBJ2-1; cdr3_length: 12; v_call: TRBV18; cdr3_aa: ASSPYGGLNEQF
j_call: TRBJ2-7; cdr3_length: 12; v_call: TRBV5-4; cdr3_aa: ASSTNAGSYEQY
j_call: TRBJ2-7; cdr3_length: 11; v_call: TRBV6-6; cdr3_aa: ASQGSGGYEQY
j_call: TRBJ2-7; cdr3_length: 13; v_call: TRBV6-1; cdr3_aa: ASSEGLAGSYEQY
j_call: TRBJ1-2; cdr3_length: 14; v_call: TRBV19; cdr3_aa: ASSRRVVQSGYGYT
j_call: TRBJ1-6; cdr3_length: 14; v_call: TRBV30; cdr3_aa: AWSRTGAVINSPLH
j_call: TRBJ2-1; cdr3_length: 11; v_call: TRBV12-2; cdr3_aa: ASRSWTSEEQF
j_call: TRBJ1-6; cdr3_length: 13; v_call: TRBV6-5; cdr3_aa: ASRERGSYNSPLH
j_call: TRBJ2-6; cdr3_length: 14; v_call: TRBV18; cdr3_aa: ASSPASGSGANVLT
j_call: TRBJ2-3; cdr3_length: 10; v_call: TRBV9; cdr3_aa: ASSAYGDTQY